The T cell receptor beta chain under discussion was sequenced for a study of molecular identifiers for immune sequencing clone quantification. V was shortened by 2 bases and J by 4 bases, with 6 bases between the two germline ends. Germline assignment: CDR1 DFQATT and CDR2 SNEGSKA (reference sequence). CDR3 length equals 12 residues. One entry per CDR3 protein, called by TCRdb with MiXCR from the PCR reads. Among 400,000 to 600,000 distinct CDR3 sequences listed, roughly 23% were seen once. Points from the study as a whole: Highly expanded clones may be undercounted when identical TCR molecules share barcodes.

A few counts support this clonotype. As yet, its antigen is unknown. The chain links TRBV20-1 to TRBJ1-5, with unresolved D. The sequence was obtained from a human donor in good health. Some libraries in this study had Jurkat cell RNA spiked in. The sample taken for sequencing was naive CD8+ T cells from blood, with Jurkat cell RNA spiked in. Subset of the sample: FACS-sorted CD8+CD4-CCR7+CD45RA+ naive T cells. The CDR3 sequence is CSARTRNQPQHF. In DNA form, the CDR3 reads TGCAGTGCTAGAACGCGAAATCAGCCCCAGCATTTT.